The rows below give T cell receptor beta chains drawn from one sample of a study of T cell responses to AZD1222 COVID-19 vaccine. Data came from immunoSEQ multiplex PCR; TCRdb stores just in-frame clones and leaves some out. The sample has about 150,000 clones, around 85% seen once; the top ten hold under 8%. This material consisted of peripheral blood, taken after recovery from COVID-19. The receptor set was obtained from an adult who had recovered from COVID-19. CDR3s include the opening cysteine and the closing phenylalanine or tryptophan. Each record gives: clone size, D gene, V gene, J gene, CDR3 DNA, CDR3 protein. A D gene is named only where the DNA matches it firmly. Not all rows give a size; the values are once, few, many and, for expanded clones, a class.

>.|.|TRBV29-1|TRBJ1-1
TGCAGCGCCGACCCACTTGCAGCTTTCTTT
CSADPLAAFF
>.|.|TRBV2|TRBJ1-4
TGTGCCAGCAACAGGGCTAATGAAAAACTGTTTTTT
CASNRANEKLFF
>.|.|TRBV9|TRBJ1-6
TGTGCCAGCAGCGGCGGGCTGAATTCACCCCTCCACTTT
CASSGGLNSPLHF
>.|TRBD1|TRBV18|TRBJ1-1
TGTGCCAGCTCACGGGGACAGGGGGGGAGGACTGAAGCTTTCTTT
CASSRGQGGRTEAFF
>.|TRBD1|TRBV9|TRBJ1-1
TGTGCCAGCAGCCCTGACAGGGGGTTAACTGAAGCTTTCTTT
CASSPDRGLTEAFF
>.|.|TRBV7-8|TRBJ1-1
TGTGCCAGCAGCTTAGACAGCATGAACACTGAAGCTTTCTTT
CASSLDSMNTEAFF
>.|.|TRBV27|TRBJ2-6
TGTGCCAGCAGTTTGCTACACCACTCTGGGGCCAACGTCCTGACTTTC
CASSLLHHSGANVLTF
>few|TRBD1|TRBV4-3|TRBJ1-3
TGCGCCAGCAGCCAAGATACTTGGCAGGGGGATGGAAACACCATATATTTT
CASSQDTWQGDGNTIYF
>.|TRBD2|TRBV9|TRBJ2-7
TGTGCCAGCAGCGTCAGACTAGCGGGAGACGAGCAGTACTTC
CASSVRLAGDEQYF
>once|.|TRBV5-1|TRBJ2-5
TGCGCCAGCAGCTTGGGGACAGCGCAAGAGACCCAGTACTTC
CASSLGTAQETQYF
>.|TRBD1|TRBV14|TRBJ2-7
TGTGCCAGCAGCCAAGTTGCGCAGGGGGCGTACGAGCAGTACTTC
CASSQVAQGAYEQYF
>once|.|TRBV7-2|TRBJ1-5
TGTGCCAGCAGCTTAAGGCAGGGTGGTCAGCCCCAGCATTTT
CASSLRQGGQPQHF
>.|.|TRBV4-2|TRBJ2-3
TGTGCCAGCAGCCAAGATAACGTGGGGGCTAGCACAGATACGCAGTATTTT
CASSQDNVGASTDTQYF
>.|.|TRBV2|TRBJ1-3
TGTGCCAGCAGCGGCCGATACTCTGGAAACACCATATATTTT
CASSGRYSGNTIYF
>.|TRBD1|TRBV7-2|TRBJ2-5
TGTGCCAGCAGCAACCAGGGGGCGCGAGGAGAGGCCCAGTACTTC
CASSNQGARGEAQYF
>.|.|TRBV7-6|TRBJ2-7
TGTGCCAGCACGCCAACAGACTGGAGCTCCTACGAGCAGTACTTC
CASTPTDWSSYEQYF
>.|TRBD1|TRBV7-3|TRBJ1-1
TGTGCCAGCAGCCCCACCCCGACAGGGTACGACACTGAAGCTTTCTTT
CASSPTPTGYDTEAFF
>.|TRBD1|TRBV18|TRBJ1-2
TGTGCCAGCTCACCAAAGGGACAGTCCTATGGCTACACCTTC
CASSPKGQSYGYTF
>.|TRBD1|TRBV12-3/TRBV12-4|TRBJ1-4
TGTGCCAGCAGCCGGGACAGCAATGAAAAACTGTTTTTT
CASSRDSNEKLFF
>once|.|TRBV12-3/TRBV12-4|TRBJ2-2
TGTGCCAGCAGTCCCCAAAAAACCGGGGAGCTGTTTTTT
CASSPQKTGELFF
>.|.|TRBV9|TRBJ2-1
TGTGCCAGCAGCGTAGGGGGAGGTGACAATGAGCAGTTCTTC
CASSVGGGDNEQFF
>once|.|TRBV7-7|TRBJ2-2
TGTGCTAGCAGCAGCACTTCCGCGAACACCGGGGAGCTGTTTTTT
CASSSTSANTGELFF
>.|TRBD1|TRBV5-1|TRBJ2-7
TGCGCCAGCAGCCCGGGACAGGGGGCGTACGAGCAGTACTTC
CASSPGQGAYEQYF
>few|TRBD2|TRBV7-2|TRBJ2-1
TGTGCCAGCAGCTACCCCCGGCTAGCGGGGTCTTCCTACAATGAGCAGTTCTTC
CASSYPRLAGSSYNEQFF
>.|TRBD2|TRBV4-2|TRBJ2-7
TGTGCCAGCAGCCAAGGCGGGGGGGTAACCTACGAGCAGTACTTC
CASSQGGGVTYEQYF
>.|.|TRBV9|TRBJ1-2
TGTGCCAGCAGCGTAGGAGGTGGTATAGGGGGGCCCTCTAACTATGGCTACACCTTC
CASSVGGGIGGPSNYGYTF
>.|.|TRBV27|TRBJ2-7
TGTGCCAGCAGTTTATCCCAAACTGGGATAGAGTACGAGCAGTACTTC
CASSLSQTGIEYEQYF
>few|.|TRBV19|TRBJ1-2
TGTGCCAGCCGACGAGCCGGTGGCTATGGCTACACCTTC
CASRRAGGYGYTF
>.|.|TRBV4-1|TRBJ1-4
TGCGCCAGCAGCCAACGAGATTCAACTAATGAAAAACTGTTTTTT
CASSQRDSTNEKLFF
>once|TRBD2|TRBV4-2|TRBJ2-2
TGTGCCAGCAGCCAACTAGCGGGGGACACCGGGGAGCTGTTTTTT
CASSQLAGDTGELFF
>.|.|TRBV2|TRBJ1-3
TGTGCCAGCAGTAGGGACACCGGACCCGGAAACACCATATATTTT
CASSRDTGPGNTIYF
>.|.|TRBV14|TRBJ1-2
TGTGCCAGCAGCCAAGATTCTCTGGCACGGGGCTACACCTTC
CASSQDSLARGYTF
>.|.|TRBV4-3|TRBJ1-6
TGCGCCAGCAGCCAAGATGGCACACAGAGCTCCTATAATTCACCCCTCCACTTT
CASSQDGTQSSYNSPLHF
>.|TRBD1|TRBV5-1|TRBJ1-2
TGCGCCAGCAGCCTTGGACAGGGGTGGGGTGGCTACACCTTC
CASSLGQGWGGYTF
>.|.|TRBV18|TRBJ2-7
TGTGCCAGCTCACCCCGGGACGAAGGCGAGCAGTACTTC
CASSPRDEGEQYF
>.|TRBD1|TRBV7-9|TRBJ1-3
TGTGCCAGCAGCTTAGCACTTATGCAGGGGGCGCATGGAAACACCATATATTTT
CASSLALMQGAHGNTIYF
>.|TRBD2|TRBV14|TRBJ2-2
TGTGCCAGCAGCCAAGGACTAGCGGGAGGGCCGATCGGGGAGCTGTTTTTT
CASSQGLAGGPIGELFF
>.|.|TRBV10-3|TRBJ1-1
TGTGCCATCAGTCCAACCGGGCACACTGAAGCTTTCTTT
CAISPTGHTEAFF
>.|.|TRBV11-2|TRBJ1-4
TGTGCCAGCAGCTTAGATACCGGCAGGGAAGAAAAACTGTTTTTT
CASSLDTGREEKLFF
>.|.|TRBV28|TRBJ1-2
TGTGCCAGCAGTTTGGGGGGGAATAACTATGGCTACACCTTC
CASSLGGNNYGYTF
>.|TRBD2|TRBV9|TRBJ2-7
TGTGCCAGCAGCGGTAGCGGGAGTGATACCTACGAGCAGTACTTC
CASSGSGSDTYEQYF
>.|.|TRBV20-1|TRBJ2-1
TGCAGCTCCGCCCTGGTCCAGTTCTTC
CSSALVQFF
>.|.|TRBV12-5|TRBJ2-7
TGTGCTAGTGGGGCCTCGCTCGAGCAGTACTTC
CASGASLEQYF
>.|.|TRBV7-9|TRBJ1-5
TGTGCCAGCAGCCTCCTCACGGGCAATCAGCCCCAGCATTTT
CASSLLTGNQPQHF
>.|.|TRBV14|TRBJ2-2
TGTGCCAGCAGCCAAGTGGTCCTAGCGAACACCGGGGAGCTGTTTTTT
CASSQVVLANTGELFF
>.|TRBD2|TRBV5-1|TRBJ2-7
TGCGCCAGCTTAGCCCGGACTAGCGGGCTCCCCCACGAGCAGTACTTC
CASLARTSGLPHEQYF
>.|TRBD1|TRBV25-1|TRBJ2-1
TGTGCCAGCCGGACAGGGGAAAGGAGGAATGAGCAGTTCTTC
CASRTGERRNEQFF
>.|TRBD2|TRBV7-2|TRBJ2-3
TGTGCCAGCAGCTTAGACCGAGCGGGGGGTACAGATACGCAGTATTTT
CASSLDRAGGTDTQYF
>once|.|TRBV19|TRBJ1-5
TGTGCCAGTAGTATGGGGTCTAGGGGGCCCCAGCATTTT
CASSMGSRGPQHF
>.|TRBD1|TRBV27|TRBJ1-1
TGTGCCAGCTGCCGCAGGACAGGGGATCCGATCACTGAAGCTTTCTTT
CASCRRTGDPITEAFF
>.|TRBD2|TRBV7-6|TRBJ2-3
TGTGCCAGCAGCTTTGGGGGGGACACAGATACGCAGTATTTT
CASSFGGDTDTQYF
>.|.|TRBV5-1|TRBJ2-7
TGCGCCAGCAGCTTGGGCGCTTTTGGAAGGGAGCAGTACTTC
CASSLGAFGREQYF
>.|.|TRBV28|TRBJ1-1
TGTGCCAGCAGTTTAAGGCAGAACACTGAAGCTTTCTTT
CASSLRQNTEAFF
>.|.|TRBV28|TRBJ2-7
TGTGCCAGCAGGTCCGGACAGCCGACGGAGCAGTACTTC
CASRSGQPTEQYF
>once|TRBD1|TRBV7-9|TRBJ2-2
TGTGCCAGCAGCAAGACTACAGGGGGAGTATCAACCGGGGAGCTGTTTTTT
CASSKTTGGVSTGELFF
>.|.|TRBV7-3|TRBJ1-6
TGTGCCAGCAGCCCGAATTCCGGGCCTAATTCACCCCTCCACTTT
CASSPNSGPNSPLHF
>.|TRBD2|TRBV7-2|TRBJ2-3
TGTGCCAGCAGCTTAGTGCGGGGGGTGGATACGCAGTATTTT
CASSLVRGVDTQYF
>.|.|TRBV2|TRBJ2-1
TGTGCCAGGGGGGACTCTTACAATGAGCAGTTCTTC
CARGDSYNEQFF
>.|.|TRBV23-1|TRBJ1-5
TGCGCCAGCAGTCAGAAATGCAGGGGTTGTAGCAATCAGCCCCAGCATTTT
CASSQKCRGCSNQPQHF
>.|TRBD1|TRBV2|TRBJ2-1
TGTGCCAGCGGTGGACAGGTCAACAATGAGCAGTTCTTC
CASGGQVNNEQFF